This entry describes one T cell receptor beta chain. Which antigen it targets is not known. Per-base quality was not reported, and no clone a single base away is much larger than it. The V end loses 3 bases and the J end loses 5 bases, and a stretch of 11 bases separates them. Including cysteine and phenylalanine, the CDR3 has 14 amino acids. The kept DNA is CDR3 alone, 42 bases in frame from the first base. CDR1 SGHVS and CDR2 FNYEAQ are derived from the germline V gene. Library method: the immunoSEQ multiplex PCR assay. For the multiplex PCR, a mixture combining 60 forward primers for TCR Vbeta segments and 13 reverse primers for TCR Jbeta segments was used. A multiplex PCR assay on genomic DNA amplified the CDR3 region of rearranged TCR beta genes. Amplified TCR beta libraries were sequenced as 87-base-pair reads on the Illumina HiSeq System. The original pipeline was this. A later analysis tallied 70 million to 100 million unique TCR beta chains across the 666 repertoires, and about 10 million of those chains were shared by two or more donors. A nearest-neighbor algorithm error-corrected the raw reads and collapsed the reads into unique sequences, merging closely related sequences to remove PCR and sequencing errors. To assign V, D and J gene segments, CDR3 sequences were aligned to IMGT reference sequences. For a sequence to be retained, at least a six-nucleotide match to both a V gene segment and a J gene segment was required. Rearrangements were classified as productive when the CDR3 lacked stop codons and remained in frame with V and J, and all other rearrangements were classified as non-productive. Following IMGT convention, CDR3 was defined as the stretch from the second conserved V-encoded cysteine to the conserved J-encoded phenylalanine. The earlier analysis of some 600 of the donors excluded sequences that lacked an unambiguous match to a single V gene segment. An earlier analysis of approximately 590 of the donors classified V segments as functional when productive rearrangements were above 56.7% and as segregating when the standard deviation between donors was above 5%. A statistical classification framework was built to diagnose cytomegalovirus status from the catalog of TCR beta chain sequences. A later analysis assigned V and J genes by comparing TCR nucleotide sequences with IMGT/GENE-DB human TR gene sequences. The TCRdist pipeline was used in a later analysis to assign CDR3 sequences and most-parsimonious VDJ recombination scenarios. In a later analysis, every TCR beta chain was defined by the combination of its CDR3 amino acid sequence and its V-gene family, and reads without a unique V-gene family were dropped. A later analysis removed 500 to 600 highly shared, low-generation-probability nucleotide sequences to deal with suspected cross-contamination and a sequencing artifact. In a later analysis, a clonal expansion index was calculated for each public chain from normalized within-repertoire ranks of inferred template counts. A later analysis computed generation probabilities with a VDJ recombination model fitted to out-of-frame rearrangements, and checked the results against IGoR. In a later analysis, hypergeometric tests were used to score TCR-TCR, TCR-HLA and TCR-CMV co-occurrence, with a repertoire-size bias correction applied to TCR pairs. False discovery rates were estimated in a later analysis by permuting HLA or CMV assignments 20 times. In a later analysis, co-occurring TCRs were grouped using DBSCAN, with TCRdist sequence similarity added in when clustering inside HLA-allele-positive subsets. Co-occurrence clustering excluded repertoires with fewer than 30,000 or more than 120,000 public chains, plus five with anomalous nucleotide sharing. In TCRdb, the immuneACCESS table is reduced to in-frame sequences with V and J assigned. These tables do not hold every clone; where another copy was compared, an unresolved V gene accounts for under half, and the others remain unexplained. V and J calls and clone size are given by that table; D and trimming were obtained from the DNA. The sample records about 180,000 clones, under 80% of which are singletons. The ten largest account for 2.5% of the sample.

The cohort was made up of several hundred healthy bone marrow donors. At the time of sampling, every cohort member was nominally healthy, though immune exposures that went unrecorded were likely present. The donor tested CMV seropositive and was one of the 289 seropositive cohort members. A peripheral blood sample was provided by each donor, and peripheral blood mononuclear cells were used for TCR beta sequencing. Genomic DNA was extracted from the blood cell samples with the Qiagen DNeasy Blood Extraction Kit. The source of the sample is a study of cytomegalovirus exposure and HLA in healthy donors listed by TCRdb under 2017. Study-wide context: An earlier analysis of some 600 of the donors reported over 250 Gb of sequence data and 95 million to 130 million unique TCR beta sequences obtained from some 200 million T cells. About 320 gigabases of sequencing data and approximately 93 million unique TCR sequences were included in an early release covering about 620 HLA-typed donors. Among the approximately 420 genotyped donors, approximately 82% belonged to the genetic ancestry cluster associated with self-reported Caucasian donors. The study was designed to test whether signatures of past pathogen exposure could be identified by cataloging public T cell receptors. The study profiled the T cell repertoires of 666 subjects by immunosequencing and related them to cytomegalovirus serostatus. A separate validation cohort of about 110 different subjects was used in addition to the roughly 670-subject first cohort. High-throughput TCR immunosequencing, statistical association of individual TCRs with disease status, and machine learning were combined to predict cytomegalovirus infection status. A later analysis re-analyzed previously published TCR beta repertoires from 650 to 800 donors and added high-resolution HLA genotyping to study TCR occurrence patterns. In the later analysis, no new phenotypic data were used to find candidate immune exposures; instead, reliance was placed on TCR beta sequences and their occurrence across donors. An earlier analysis of roughly 600 of the donors used high-throughput TCR beta sequencing to judge whether each TCR beta V gene segment behaved as functional or pseudogenic. Donor age, sex, ethnicity and CMV serostatus were collected together with the repertoire data. A later genetic analysis took genome-wide SNP genotypes for 398 of the 666 donors and used that subset as a discovery cohort. Every repertoire in the discovery cohort had been generated on one and the same sequencing platform. HLA typing included class I and class II loci at four-digit resolution. The number of donors typed differed by locus, with 629-630 for A, B, C, DRB1 and DQB1, over 500 for DQA1, 600 to 610 for DPA1, and 450 to 480 for DPB1. A few DR-DQ haplotypes were treated as single units for association and clustering because of strong linkage in the cohort. Among about 390 genotyped donors of the cohort, an average of roughly 240,000 unique TCR beta nucleotide sequences were sequenced per donor, around a sixth of them non-productive. Summary of the overall study and its limitations: A further reported finding was that TCR beta sequences accurately predicted the HLA-A and HLA-B alleles for most subjects in the first cohort. Some IMGT-functional V segments, including TRBV6-2 and TRBV6-3, could not be distinguished by the 87-base-pair reads and were therefore excluded. According to a later analysis, most CMV-associated TCR beta chains appeared to be HLA-restricted, and the HLA associations seemed to be driven largely by CMV exposure. At a false discovery rate of 0.05, a later analysis linked 16,951 TCR beta sequences to specific HLA alleles. When HLA alleles, especially DR and DQ, strongly co-occurred, attributing TCR associations to individual alleles was difficult. The authors suggested that the approach could potentially be extended to other disease states and immunological phenotypes. For the cohort, immune exposure information was limited to CMV serostatus. Across donors, most TCR sequences were observed very rarely, whereas some public TCRs were present in many individuals. A cluster of highly shared sequence variants was judged likely to be a technical artifact of the sequencing pipeline. Correlated functional status among segregating V segments might be attributable to linkage disequilibrium, but an unknown experimental factor could not be ruled out. Because counts were too low, fewer than 20 rarely observed V segments, including chromosome 9 orphons, were excluded from the earlier analysis of some 540 of the donors. In the study, approximately 160 TCR beta chains were listed as associated with cytomegalovirus. Broadly in line with IMGT annotations, most TCR beta V segments showed up in productive rearrangements about 87% or about 30% of the time in an earlier analysis of some 590 of the donors. Only TCR beta chains were sequenced in this cohort, and the absence of alpha or paired-chain data limited detectable features. The presence/absence analyses assumed that sequencing depth was roughly uniform across donors, and that assumption may not be true. An association between a missense DCLRE1C variant and V-gene and J-gene trimming of TCR beta chains was found in a later genetic analysis and replicated in an independent cohort. The classifier was reported to diagnose cytomegalovirus status with high specificity and sensitivity in both the original cohort and the validation cohort. HLA typing was unavailable for some donors at each locus, so association tests used only the typed subset. A later analysis found that TCR association rates varied across HLA loci, with DRB1 alleles showing the most associated TCRs and HLA-C alleles the fewest. A later genetic analysis reported fewer N-insertions in productive TCRs among donors in an Asian-associated ancestry cluster than the roughly 700-donor mean. In vitro tests confirmed that a few of the cytomegalovirus-associated TCR beta chains recognize cytomegalovirus antigens. Compared with equally common non-associated chains, HLA-associated TCR beta chains in a later analysis were more clonally expanded and had lower generation probabilities. According to a later analysis, parvovirus B19, influenza, CMV and Epstein-Barr virus appeared linked to several top co-occurrence clusters.

Recombination linked TRBV7-6 to TRBJ2-1; the D gene remains uncertain. The sequence was collected from a woman in her 30s in good health and CMV-seropositive. Sample: PBMCs. The CDR3 sequence is CASSFRGRDNEQFF. The nucleotide sequence is TGTGCCAGCAGCTTTCGTGGCCGGGACAATGAGCAGTTCTTC.